These 12 T cell receptor beta chains share one sample of origin, sequenced in a study of metastatic and nonmetastatic thyroid tumors (dated by TCRdb to 2018 to 2021). Library method: PCR. TCRdb records Illumina HiSeq 4000 as the sequencer. TCRdb trimmed the raw reads at Q25, called clones with MiXCR and kept productive beta chains. Here the sample has some 22,000 clones; under 25% occur a single time. The top ten hold roughly an eighth of the sample. No treatment had been received by any patient before thyroid surgery. Material for sequencing was tumor tissue. The source of these receptors is a female donor with papillary thyroid cancer or a benign thyroid nodule (not recorded which). Some clones in this sample may be carry-over from other donors' samples.

A few counts support this clone. Here the CDR3 reads CASSKNQGGEGYTF. CDR3 nucleotides: TGTGCCAGCAGTAAGAATCAGGGTGGGGAAGGCTACACCTTC. The genes are TRBV6-1 and TRBJ1-2; D is perhaps TRBD1 (5 bases). Germline assignment: CDR1 MNHNS and CDR2 SASEGT. V lost 5 bases, J lost 8 bases, and 18 bases lay in between. This CDR3 is 14 amino acids long.

The chain joins TRBV20-1 to TRBJ1-1, with D possibly being TRBD1 (5 bases). The V gene's germline CDR1 is DFQATT and CDR2 SNEGSKA (reference sequence). The CDR3 spans 14 residues. V lost 1 base and J 1 base, leaving 10 bases between the germline ends. The chain's CDR3 is CSARVPGKNTEAFF. CDR3 coding DNA: TGCAGTGCTAGAGTACCAGGGAAGAACACTGAAGCTTTCTTT.

V usage is TRBV19 and J usage is TRBJ2-5, with 7 bases lining up with TRBD2. CDR1 is LNHDA, CDR2 SQIVND, per germline (reference sequence). Trimming at V came to 3 bases and at J to 5 bases, leaving 9 bases not matched to a gene. The CDR3 has 15 amino acids. The CDR3 sequence is CASSIFAGASETQYF. CDR3 bases: TGTGCCAGTAGTATTTTCGCGGGAGCTAGCGAGACCCAGTACTTC.

The chain carries TRBV20-1 and TRBJ2-2; 13 nucleotides align to TRBD2. The ends lost 6 bases at V and 4 bases at J; junction bases unmatched: 5. This CDR3 region has 15 residues. Germline lookup yields CDR1 DFQATT and CDR2 SNEGSKA (reference sequence). This CDR3 is CSATTSGRVTGELFF. Here the CDR3 DNA reads TGCAGTGCCACTACTAGCGGGAGGGTCACCGGGGAGCTGTTTTTT.

The gene calls are TRBV4-1 and TRBJ2-7; a possible D gene is TRBD1 (6 bases). The CDR3 sequence is 16 residues long. Germline V gene sequence: CDR1 MGHRA, CDR2 YSYEKL. Trimming stripped 0 bases from V and 3 bases from J, with 15 bases between. The CDR3 loop is CASSQDQGGHFYEQYF. The CDR3 bases are TGCGCCAGCAGCCAAGATCAAGGGGGACACTTCTACGAGCAGTACTTC.

This clone was seen repeatedly, ten times or more. The chain joins TRBV20-1 to TRBJ2-7; the D call may be TRBD1 or TRBD2 (5 bases each). The CDR3 has 12 residues. Germline V gene lookup returns CDR1 DFQATT and CDR2 SNEGSKA (reference sequence). V dropped 4 bases and J dropped 3 bases, with 10 bases sitting between them. As DNA, the CDR3 is TGCAGTGCTAACGGGGCTGACTACGAGCAGTACTTC. Protein product: CSANGADYEQYF.

In its sample, this clone was seen many times. The rearrangement uses TRBV28 and TRBJ1-2; TRBD1 matches 8 bases. The CDR3 runs to 14 residues. Per the germline V gene, CDR1 is MDHEN and CDR2 is SYDVKM. V lost 8 bases and J lost 8; bases outside the gene matches: 13. CDR3 amino acids: CASYRQGITIGYTF. CDR3 bases: TGTGCCAGCTATCGACAGGGGATAACTATCGGCTACACCTTC.

This clone has ten or more counts. V is TRBV6-2 or TRBV6-3 and J is TRBJ2-7; 11 bases align to TRBD2. This CDR3 has 16 residues. Germline V CDR1 and CDR2: MNHEY, SVGEGT. With 2 bases clipped from V and 7 bases from J, the junction kept 10 bases outside the gene matches. CDR3 in DNA: TGTGCCAGCAGTTACCGTACTAGCGGGAGTCGGAGGGAGCAGTACTTC. This sequence encodes CASSYRTSGSRREQYF.

The chain employs TRBV27 and TRBJ2-7; weak D call: TRBD2 (6 bases). Between the trimmed V and J ends, which lost 0 bases and 3 bases, there was a span of 12 bases. CDR3 length equals 15 residues. Per germline, CDR1 MNHEY and CDR2 SMNVEV (reference sequence). CDR3 amino acids: CASSLSTGGLYEQYF. The CDR3 region has the DNA TGTGCCAGCAGTTTATCCACCGGAGGGCTCTACGAGCAGTACTTC.

This clone was counted many times. J is TRBJ2-7 and V is TRBV2; the D gene could be TRBD1 or TRBD2 (5 bases each). The CDR3 loop spans 15 amino acids. The germline V gene has CDR1 SNHLY and CDR2 FYNNEI. Trimming removed 2 bases from V and 2 bases from J, with 13 bases in between. Here the CDR3 DNA reads TGTGCCAGCAGTGAACGAGGGGAGCAAGCCTACGAGCAGTACTTC. It translates to CASSERGEQAYEQYF.

This clone was counted ten times or more. The chain has TRBV9 and TRBJ1-6, with TRBD1 matching 7 bases. CDR1 is SGDLS and CDR2 is YYNGEE in the germline V gene. The V gene end was trimmed by 4 bases and the J gene end by 10 bases; junction bases not matched to a gene: 8. The CDR3 length is 14 residues. The CDR3 DNA reads as TGTGCCAGCAGCCCCGAGGGGGCAATGTCACCCCTCCACTTT. Protein sequence: CASSPEGAMSPLHF. Together with reference TRBV9 and TRBJ1-6, the CDR3 gives the full variable domain: DSGVTQTPKHLITATGQRVTLRCSPRSGDLSVYWYQQSLDQGLQFLIQYYNGEERAKGNILERFSAQQFPDLHSELNLSSLELGDSALYFCASSPEGAMSPLHFGNGTRLTVT.

The gene calls are TRBV3-1 and TRBJ1-1; 10 bases line up with TRBD1. The junction had 16 bases not matched to a gene; V was cut back by 2 bases and J by 1 base. CDR3 size: 20 residues. Germline V gene lookup returns CDR1 LGHDT and CDR2 YNNKEL (reference sequence). The CDR3 DNA is TGTGCCAGCAGCCAACCTGGGGACAGGGGCCCCAAACTATGGAACACTGAAGCTTTCTTT. It is translated as CASSQPGDRGPKLWNTEAFF.